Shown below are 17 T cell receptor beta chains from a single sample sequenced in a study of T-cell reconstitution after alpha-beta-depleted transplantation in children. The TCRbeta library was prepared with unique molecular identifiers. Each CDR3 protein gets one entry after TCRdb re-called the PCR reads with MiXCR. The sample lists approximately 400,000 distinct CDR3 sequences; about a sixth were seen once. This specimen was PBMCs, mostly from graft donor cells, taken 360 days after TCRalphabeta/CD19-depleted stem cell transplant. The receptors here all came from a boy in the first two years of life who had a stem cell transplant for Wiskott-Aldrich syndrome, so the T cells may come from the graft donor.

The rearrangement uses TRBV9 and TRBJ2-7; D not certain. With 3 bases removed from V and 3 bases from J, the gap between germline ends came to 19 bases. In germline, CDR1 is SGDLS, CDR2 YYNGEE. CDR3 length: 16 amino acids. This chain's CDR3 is CASSANRPLGVYEQYF. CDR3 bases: TGTGCCAGCAGCGCGAATAGGCCCCTCGGTGTCTACGAGCAGTACTTC. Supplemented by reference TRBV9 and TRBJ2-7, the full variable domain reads DSGVTQTPKHLITATGQRVTLRCSPRSGDLSVYWYQQSLDQGLQFLIQYYNGEERAKGNILERFSAQQFPDLHSELNLSSLELGDSALYFCASSANRPLGVYEQYFGPGTRLTVT.

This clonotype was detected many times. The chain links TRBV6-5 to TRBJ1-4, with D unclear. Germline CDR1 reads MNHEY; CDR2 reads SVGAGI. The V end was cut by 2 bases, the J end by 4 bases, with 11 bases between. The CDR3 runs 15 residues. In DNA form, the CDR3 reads TGTGCCAGCAGTTACGTTCTCGACGGTAATGAAAAACTGTTTTTT. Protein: CASSYVLDGNEKLFF.

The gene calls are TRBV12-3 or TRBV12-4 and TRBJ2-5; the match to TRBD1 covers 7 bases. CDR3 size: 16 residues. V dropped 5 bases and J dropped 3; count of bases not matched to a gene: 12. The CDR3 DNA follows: TGTGCCAGCAGTCAAGGGACAGAGGCTAAGGAAGAGACCCAGTACTTC. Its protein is CASSQGTEAKEETQYF.

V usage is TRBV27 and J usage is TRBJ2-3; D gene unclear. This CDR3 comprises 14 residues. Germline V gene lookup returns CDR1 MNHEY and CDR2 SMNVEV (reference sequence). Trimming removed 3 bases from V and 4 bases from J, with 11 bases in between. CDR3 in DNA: TGTGCCAGCAGTTTTAGTAGCAGAGCAGATACGCAGTATTTT. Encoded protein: CASSFSSRADTQYF.

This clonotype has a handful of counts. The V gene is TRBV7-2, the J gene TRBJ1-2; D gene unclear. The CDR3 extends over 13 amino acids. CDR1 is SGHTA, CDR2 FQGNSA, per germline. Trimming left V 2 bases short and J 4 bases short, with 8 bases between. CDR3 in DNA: TGTGCCAGCAGCTTATGGTTAATCTATGGCTACACCTTC. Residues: CASSLWLIYGYTF.

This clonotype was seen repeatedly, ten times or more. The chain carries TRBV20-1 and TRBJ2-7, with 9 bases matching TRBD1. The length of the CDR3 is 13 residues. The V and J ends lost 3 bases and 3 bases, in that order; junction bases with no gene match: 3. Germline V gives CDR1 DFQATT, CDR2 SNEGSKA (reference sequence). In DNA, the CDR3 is TGCAGTGCTAGGGGGGACAGGGACTACGAGCAGTACTTC. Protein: CSARGDRDYEQYF.

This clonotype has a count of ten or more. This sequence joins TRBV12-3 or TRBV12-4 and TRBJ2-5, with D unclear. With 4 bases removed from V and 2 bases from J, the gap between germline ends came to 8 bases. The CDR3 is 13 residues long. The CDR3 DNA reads TGTGCCAGCAGTTCATGGCGGCAAGAGACCCAGTACTTC. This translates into CASSSWRQETQYF.

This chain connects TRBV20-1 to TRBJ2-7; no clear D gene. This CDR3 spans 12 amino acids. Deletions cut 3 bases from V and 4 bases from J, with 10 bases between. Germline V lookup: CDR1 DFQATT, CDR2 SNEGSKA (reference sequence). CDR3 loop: CSASASYYEQYF. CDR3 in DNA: TGCAGTGCTAGTGCCTCCTATTACGAGCAGTACTTC.

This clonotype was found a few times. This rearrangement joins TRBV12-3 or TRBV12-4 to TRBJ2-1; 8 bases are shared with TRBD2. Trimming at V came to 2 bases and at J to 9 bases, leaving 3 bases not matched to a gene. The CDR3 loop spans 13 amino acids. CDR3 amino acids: CASSLSGGGEQFF. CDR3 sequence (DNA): TGTGCCAGCAGTTTATCGGGGGGGGGTGAGCAGTTCTTC.

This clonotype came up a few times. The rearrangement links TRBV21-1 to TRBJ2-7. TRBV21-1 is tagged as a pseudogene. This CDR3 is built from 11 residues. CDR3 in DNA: TGTGCCAGCCAGACACCGTACGAGCAGTACTTC. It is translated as CASQTPYEQYF.

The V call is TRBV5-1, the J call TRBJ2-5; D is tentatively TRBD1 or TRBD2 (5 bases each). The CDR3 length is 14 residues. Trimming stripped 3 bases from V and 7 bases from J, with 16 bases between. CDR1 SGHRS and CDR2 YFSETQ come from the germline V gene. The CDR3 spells CASSSGTVFATQYF. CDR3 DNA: TGCGCCAGCAGCTCCGGGACCGTTTTTGCGACCCAGTACTTC.

CDR3 amino acids: CASSHLGLAASYEQYF. CDR3 in DNA: TGCGCCAGCAGCCACCTCGGACTAGCGGCCTCCTACGAGCAGTACTTC. The chain has TRBV4-3 and TRBJ2-7, with 10 nucleotides matching TRBD2. Unmatched junction bases numbered 5, after V lost 3 bases and J lost 0 bases. The CDR3 totals 16 residues. Germline-derived CDR1 and CDR2 are LGHNA and YSLEER.

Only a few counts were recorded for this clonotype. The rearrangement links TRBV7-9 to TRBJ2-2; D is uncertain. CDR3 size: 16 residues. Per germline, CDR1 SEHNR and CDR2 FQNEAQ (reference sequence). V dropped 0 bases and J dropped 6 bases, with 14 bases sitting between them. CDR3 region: CASSLAAQEKAGELFF. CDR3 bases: TGTGCCAGCAGCTTAGCGGCGCAGGAGAAGGCCGGGGAGCTGTTTTTT.

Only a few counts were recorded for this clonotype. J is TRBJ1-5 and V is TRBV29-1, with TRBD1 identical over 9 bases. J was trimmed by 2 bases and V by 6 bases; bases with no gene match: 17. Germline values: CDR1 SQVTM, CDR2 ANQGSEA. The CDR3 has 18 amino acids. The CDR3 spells CSVGRGQGIFGGNQPQHF. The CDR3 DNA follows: TGCAGCGTGGGAAGGGGACAGGGAATCTTTGGAGGCAATCAGCCCCAGCATTTT.

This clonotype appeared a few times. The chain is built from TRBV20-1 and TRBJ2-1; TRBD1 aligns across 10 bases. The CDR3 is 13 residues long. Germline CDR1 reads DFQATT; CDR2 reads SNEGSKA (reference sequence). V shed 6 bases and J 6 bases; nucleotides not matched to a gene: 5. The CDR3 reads CSARRTGGNEQFF. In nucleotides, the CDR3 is TGCAGTGCCCGGAGGACAGGGGGCAATGAGCAGTTCTTC.

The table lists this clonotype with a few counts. CDR3 in amino acids: CASSPFDRGLYEQYF. The CDR3 DNA reads TGTGCCAGCAGCCCTTTTGACAGGGGGCTATACGAGCAGTACTTC. The V gene is TRBV5-6, the J gene TRBJ2-7; 10 bases align to TRBD1. This CDR3 has 15 amino acids. V dropped 4 bases and J dropped 4; count of bases not matched to a gene: 8. Germline V lookup: CDR1 SGHDT, CDR2 YYEEEE.

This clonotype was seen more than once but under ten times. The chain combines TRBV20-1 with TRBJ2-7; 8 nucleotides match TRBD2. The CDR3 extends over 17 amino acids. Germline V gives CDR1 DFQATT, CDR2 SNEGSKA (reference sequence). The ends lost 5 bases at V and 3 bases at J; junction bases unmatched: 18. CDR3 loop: CSALPALVAGGFYEQYF. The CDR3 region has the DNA TGCAGTGCTCTCCCGGCTCTCGTTGCGGGAGGTTTCTACGAGCAGTACTTC.